These 5 T cell receptor beta chains were sequenced from one sample in a study of shared clonotypes between healthy human individuals. The data were produced by immunoSEQ multiplex PCR, yet TCRdb's version contains in-frame clones alone and is incomplete. The repertoire holds 2 million to 2.5 million clones, with just over 90% as singletons. The sequencing input was naive CD4+ T cells from PBMCs. Specified subset: CD45RA+ positively selected. The receptors shown here come from a man between 18 and 35 years old in good health. Some clones in this sample may be carry-over from other donors' samples.

A note on this clone: Within the sample, other DNA sequences also encode this same CDR3. The chain links TRBV5-1 to TRBJ1-4; D not certain. V was shortened by 0 bases and J by 3 bases, with 6 bases between the two germline ends. The germline gives CDR1 SGHRS, CDR2 YFSETQ. This CDR3 is built from 14 residues. The CDR3 reads CASSLDRSNEKLFF. CDR3 bases: TGCGCCAGCAGCTTGGACAGATCTAATGAAAAACTGTTTTTT.

The genes are TRBV7-3 and TRBJ1-1; D gene unclear. The CDR3 runs 16 residues. The germline V gene encodes CDR1 SGHTA and CDR2 FQGTGA. Trimming left V 5 bases short and J 2 bases short, with 18 bases between. CDR3 sequence (DNA): TGTGCCAGCAGCCCTAACGGTCCACACCGAAACACTGAAGCTTTCTTT. Encoded protein: CASSPNGPHRNTEAFF.

The V and J genes are TRBV6-1 and TRBJ2-1; 14 bases are shared with TRBD2. Germline trimming cut 8 bases from V and 9 bases from J; bases unmatched to any gene: 3. This CDR3 spans 13 amino acids. Germline CDR1 is MNHNS and CDR2 is SASEGT. The CDR3 region is CASSTSGRGEQFF. The CDR3, as DNA: TGTGCCAGCTCGACTAGCGGGAGGGGTGAGCAGTTCTTC.

The chain couples TRBV6-6 to TRBJ2-5; TRBD1 might be the D (6 bases). Germline lookup yields CDR1 MNHNY and CDR2 SVGAGI (reference sequence). Deletions cut 11 bases from V and 5 bases from J, with 21 bases between. This CDR3 contains 14 residues. CDR3 sequence (DNA): TGTGCCGGGGGCCGGGCAGGGGCCCCGGAGACCCAGTACTTC. Translated, it gives CAGGRAGAPETQYF.

This chain joins TRBV11-3 and TRBJ2-1; 13 positions agree with TRBD2. V shed 8 bases and J 7 bases; nucleotides not matched to a gene: 8. The germline gives CDR1 SGHNT, CDR2 YENEEA. The CDR3 is 15 amino acids. The CDR3 spells CASSRTSGSVNEQFF. In nucleotides, the CDR3 is TGTGCCAGCTCCCGGACTAGCGGGAGTGTTAATGAGCAGTTCTTC. The full variable domain, its missing parts supplied by reference TRBV11-3 and TRBJ2-1, is EAGVVQSPRYKIIEKKQPVAFWCNPISGHNTLYWYLQNLGQGPELLIRYENEEAVDDSQLPKDRFSAERLKGVDSTLKIQPAELGDSAVYLCASSRTSGSVNEQFFGPGTRLTVL.